This entry features one T cell receptor (beta chain) sequence. Its antigen is currently unknown. CDR3 length: 16 residues. J was trimmed by 8 bases and V by 11 bases; bases with no gene match: 18. Germline assignment: CDR1 MDHEN and CDR2 SYDVKM. The data stem from a study of shared clonotypes between healthy human individuals. The protocol was immunoSEQ multiplex PCR, while the TCRdb copy is restricted to in-frame clones and leaves out a portion. In the table there are around 2.5 million clones, more than 85% of which are singletons. The study, taken as a whole, reports: Depth was large, yet rarefaction showed that sorted-subset sequencing was incomplete.

The chain combines TRBV28 with TRBJ2-1; 10 nucleotides agree with TRBD2. The receptor was isolated from a young man in good health. Some clones in this sample may be carry-over from other donors' samples. The material sequenced was naive CD4+ T cells from PBMCs. Specified subset: CD45RA+ positively selected. CDR3 nucleotide sequence: TGTGCCGTCGTGGGGAACGAAGCGGGAGGGCCCTATGAGCAGTTCTTC. Translating it yields CAVVGNEAGGPYEQFF.